This TCR beta chain was captured by sequencing in a study of blood T cell repertoires in COVID-19. The table came from immunoSEQ multiplex PCR; TCRdb's copy has only in-frame clones and leaves some out. The table has about 280,000 clones, approximately 90% seen once. In assigning cohorts, the study relied on participant-reported clinical history. This clone was counted once. This clonotype was sampled from a man aged 40-55 years who had been exposed to COVID-19. Specimen: PBMCs or T cells enriched from blood (not recorded which).

Here the CDR3 reads CASSRVAMDTQYF. The CDR3 bases are TGTGCCAGTAGTAGAGTAGCTATGGATACGCAGTATTTT. The chain uses TRBV19 and TRBJ2-3; D unclear. Germline assignment: CDR1 LNHDA and CDR2 SQIVND (reference sequence). Deletions cut 4 bases from V and 6 bases from J, with 11 bases between. The CDR3 runs to 13 residues.